Presented here are 2 T cell receptor beta chains from one specimen sequenced in a study of Graves' ophthalmopathy and Graves' hyperthyroidism. Amplification of the TCR beta CDR3 regions used RNA transcripts (as template). RT-PCR with HTBI primers came first, then second-round multiplex PCR. From the multiplex PCR reads, TCRdb called clonotypes with MiXCR, one entry per CDR3 protein. The table has 300,000 to 400,000 distinct CDR3 sequences, about 18% seen once. Sequenced sample: peripheral blood. The receptors here all came from an adult woman with stable Graves' hyperthyroidism.

The J gene is TRBJ2-5, the V gene TRBV5-1, with 8 bases lining up with TRBD2. This CDR3 has 14 amino acids. V dropped 4 bases and J dropped 4; count of bases not matched to a gene: 6. Per germline, CDR1 SGHRS and CDR2 YFSETQ. CDR3 bases: TGCGCCAGCAGCCTACTAGCGGATAGAGAGACCCAGTACTTC. This codes for CASSLLADRETQYF.

This clonotype was counted many times. The V gene is TRBV6-2 or TRBV6-3, the J gene TRBJ1-1; the match to TRBD1 covers 8 bases. V dropped 6 bases and J dropped 1; count of bases not matched to a gene: 10. CDR3 length: 16 residues. CDR1 and CDR2 from the germline V gene are MNHEY and SVGEGT. The CDR3 sequence is CASRNNRGVKNTEAFF. Written as DNA, the CDR3 is TGTGCCAGCAGGAACAACAGGGGGGTAAAGAACACTGAAGCTTTCTTT.